The 25 T cell receptor beta chains listed next were all sequenced from one sample in a study of blood T cell repertoires in COVID-19. Only in-frame clones appear in the TCRdb table, and some are missing; sequencing was by immunoSEQ multiplex PCR. The repertoire has roughly 250,000 clones, approximately 90% of them found once; the top ten carry around 1.8%. The sequencing sample was made of PBMCs or T cells enriched from blood (not recorded which). Receptor source: a woman aged 18-35 years who had recovered from COVID-19.

This clone occurred once. The rearrangement joins TRBV19 to TRBJ1-1; a weak D match, TRBD1 (5 bases). The length of the CDR3 is 14 residues. Germline-derived CDR1 and CDR2 are LNHDA and SQIVND (reference sequence). Between the trimmed V and J ends, which lost 6 bases and 1 base, there was a span of 12 bases. CDR3 residues: CASSKFTGNTEAFF. The CDR3 nucleotides are TGTGCCAGTAGCAAATTCACAGGGAACACTGAAGCTTTCTTT.

J is TRBJ2-1 and V is TRBV6-1; 9 positions match TRBD2. There are 15 residues in the CDR3. Per germline, CDR1 MNHNS and CDR2 SASEGT. V gave up 0 bases and J gave up 4 bases; unmatched junction bases: 1. CDR3 sequence reads: CASSEASGGYNEQFF. DNA for the CDR3: TGTGCCAGCAGTGAAGCTAGCGGGGGATACAATGAGCAGTTCTTC.

V usage is TRBV29-1 and J usage is TRBJ1-1; TRBD1 matches 9 bases. The germline CDR1 and CDR2 sequences are SQVTM and ANQGSEA. The V segment lost 3 bases and the J segment 6 bases; nucleotides outside the gene matches: 8. This CDR3 has 14 residues. The CDR3, as DNA: TGCAGCGTTGAGTTAGGGACAGGGTTGCCTGAAGCTTTCTTT. Translated, it gives CSVELGTGLPEAFF. Full variable domain (remainder filled in from reference TRBV29-1 and TRBJ1-1): SAVISQKPSRDICQRGTSLTIQCQVDSQVTMMFWYRQQPGQSLTLIATANQGSEATYESGFVIDKFPISRPNLTFSTLTVSNMSPEDSSIYLCSVELGTGLPEAFFGQGTRLTVV.

The rearrangement uses TRBV10-3 and TRBJ1-6, with 9 bases that match TRBD1. In germline, CDR1 is ENHRY, CDR2 SYGVKD. V trimming: 10 bases; J trimming: 6 bases; junction bases outside the gene matches: 4. The CDR3 extends over 13 amino acids. CDR3 nucleotide sequence: TGTGCCACCCAACAGGGGGCTAATTCACCCCTCCACTTT. Protein product: CATQQGANSPLHF.

The J gene is TRBJ1-3, the V gene TRBV5-5; D is ambiguous. The CDR3 runs to 13 residues. V dropped 4 bases and J dropped 6 bases, with 11 bases sitting between them. Germline V gene sequence: CDR1 SGHKS, CDR2 YYEKEE (reference sequence). CDR3 bases: TGTGCCAGCAGCAAGAGTGTTGAAAACACCATATATTTT. Translated, it gives CASSKSVENTIYF.

The CDR3 here is CASSGTVNQPQHF. The CDR3, as DNA: TGCGCCAGCTCCGGGACAGTCAATCAGCCCCAGCATTTT. The V gene is TRBV4-1, the J gene TRBJ1-5; 7 bases fit TRBD1. Germline V CDR1 and CDR2: MGHRA, YSYEKL. CDR3 length: 13 residues. Unmatched junction bases numbered 4, after V lost 8 bases and J lost 3 bases.

V is TRBV5-6 and J is TRBJ2-5; 9 nucleotides line up with TRBD2. Losses at the gene ends were 4 bases for V and 3 bases for J; bases not matched to a gene: 7. This CDR3 contains 15 residues. Germline V lookup: CDR1 SGHDT, CDR2 YYEEEE. The CDR3 DNA reads TGTGCCAGCAGCCCGGTAGCGGGAGTAAAAGAGACCCAGTACTTC. Protein sequence: CASSPVAGVKETQYF.

For the CDR3, the DNA is TGTGCCAGCAGCTTAACGGTGATTGGAAACACCATATATTTT. Residues: CASSLTVIGNTIYF. V is TRBV7-2 and J is TRBJ1-3; D remains ambiguous. The CDR3 spans 14 residues. Germline lookup yields CDR1 SGHTA and CDR2 FQGNSA. Trimming took off 2 bases at V and 3 bases at J, with 8 bases between the two ends.

The V call is TRBV18, the J call TRBJ2-5; weak D call: TRBD2 (5 bases). V lost 6 bases and J 3 bases, leaving 11 bases between the germline ends. CDR1 KGHSH and CDR2 LQKENI come from the germline V gene. CDR3 length: 13 residues. CDR3 loop: CASSRDPKETQYF. The CDR3 DNA reads as TGTGCCAGCTCCCGGGATCCTAAAGAGACCCAGTACTTC.

V usage is TRBV6-5 and J usage is TRBJ1-2, with 8 bases fitting TRBD1. The CDR3 runs to 13 residues. With V trimmed by 6 bases and J by 6 bases, 6 bases remained unmatched. Looked up from germline, CDR1 is MNHEY and CDR2 is SVGAGI. CDR3 DNA: TGTGCCAGCAGAATACAGGGGGAGAATGGCTACACCTTC. It specifies CASRIQGENGYTF.

V usage is TRBV11-2 and J usage is TRBJ1-2; 8 bases map to TRBD1. Losses at the gene ends were 7 bases for V and 7 bases for J; bases not matched to a gene: 11. The CDR3 runs 14 residues. The V gene's germline CDR1 is SGHAT and CDR2 FQNNGV. CDR3 bases: TGTGCCAGCATAGGACAGGGATTAGGCGGTGGCTACACCTTC. Translated: CASIGQGLGGGYTF.

The chain employs TRBV27 and TRBJ1-6, with 7 bases that match TRBD1. V lost 8 bases to trimming and J lost 9 bases; unmatched junction nucleotides: 13. The CDR3 runs to 15 residues. CDR1 MNHEY and CDR2 SMNVEV come from the germline V gene (reference sequence). This CDR3 reads CASGNRDSIISPLHF. For the CDR3, the DNA is TGTGCCAGCGGCAACCGGGACAGTATTATTTCACCCCTCCACTTT.

The chain carries TRBV18 and TRBJ1-1; perhaps TRBD1 as D (5 bases). V lost 3 bases to trimming and J lost 1 base, with 9 bases between them. This CDR3 is 14 amino acids long. The germline V gene encodes CDR1 KGHSH and CDR2 LQKENI. In DNA, the CDR3 is TGTGCCAGCTCACCGCTTACAGGGAACACTGAAGCTTTCTTT. It specifies CASSPLTGNTEAFF.

This sequence joins TRBV20-1 and TRBJ2-7; 10 nucleotides match TRBD1. The length of the CDR3 is 14 residues. V shed 3 bases and J 5 bases; nucleotides not matched to a gene: 7. Germline CDR1 reads DFQATT; CDR2 reads SNEGSKA (reference sequence). Here the CDR3 reads CSASSGTGVNEQYF. For the CDR3, the DNA is TGCAGTGCTAGTAGCGGGACAGGGGTCAACGAGCAGTACTTC.

This chain links TRBV11-3 with TRBJ1-1; 10 nucleotides align to TRBD1. The CDR3 length is 17 residues. V lost 5 bases, J lost 0 bases, and 9 bases stayed unmatched. The germline gives CDR1 SGHNT, CDR2 YENEEA. In DNA, the CDR3 is TGTGCCAGCAGCCCCCGGGACAGGGGCCCCGTGAACACTGAAGCTTTCTTT. This translates into CASSPRDRGPVNTEAFF.

This chain uses TRBV3-1 (or the pseudogene TRBV3-2) with TRBJ1-2; no definite D call. Germline V lookup: CDR1 LGHDT, CDR2 YNNKEL (reference sequence). The V end lost 5 bases, the J end lost 7 bases, and 8 bases lay between the germline ends. CDR3 size: 11 residues. As DNA, the CDR3 is TGTGCCAGCAGCGCCCCCGGTGGCTACACCTTC. Its translation is CASSAPGGYTF.

The V gene is TRBV5-4, the J gene TRBJ2-5, with 8 bases aligning to TRBD2. Trimming at V came to 4 bases and at J to 4 bases, leaving 6 bases not matched to a gene. Germline V gene sequence: CDR1 SGHNT, CDR2 YYREEE (reference sequence). The CDR3 consists of 14 residues. CDR3 amino acids: CASSPGTRGETQYF. DNA of the CDR3: TGTGCCAGCAGCCCCGGGACTAGGGGAGAGACCCAGTACTTC.

This clone has just one count. The chain carries TRBV10-3 and TRBJ1-1, with 7 bases lining up with TRBD1. The germline CDR1 and CDR2 sequences are ENHRY and SYGVKD. Germline trimming cut 6 bases from V and 3 bases from J; bases unmatched to any gene: 4. The CDR3 runs to 13 residues. This CDR3 reads CAIRTGVDTEAFF. CDR3 sequence (DNA): TGTGCCATCAGAACAGGGGTGGACACTGAAGCTTTCTTT.

The CDR3 loop is CASSWASGSYEQYF. CDR3 sequence (DNA): TGTGCCAGCAGCTGGGCTAGCGGCTCCTACGAGCAGTACTTC. The rearrangement links TRBV3-1 (or the pseudogene TRBV3-2) to TRBJ2-7; 7 bases line up with TRBD2. The germline CDR1 and CDR2 sequences are LGHDT and YNNKEL (reference sequence). The CDR3 contains 14 residues. The V and J ends lost 5 bases and 0 bases, in that order; junction bases with no gene match: 4.

The chain recombines TRBV5-4 with TRBJ2-7, with TRBD2 identical over 9 bases. The trim removed 4 bases at V and 3 bases at J, leaving 5 bases unmatched. This CDR3 is 14 amino acids long. CDR1 and CDR2 (germline): SGHNT, YYREEE (reference sequence). In nucleotides, the CDR3 is TGTGCCAGCAGCCCGCGGGGGGGGAGCTACGAGCAGTACTTC. Amino acids: CASSPRGGSYEQYF.

The chain carries TRBV14 and TRBJ2-1, with 8 bases lining up with TRBD2. The CDR3 covers 13 residues. The V and J ends lost 0 bases and 12 bases, in that order; junction bases with no gene match: 4. Per the germline V gene, CDR1 is SGHDN and CDR2 is FVKESK. CDR3 region: CASSQDIAGLQFF. The DNA for the CDR3 is TGTGCCAGCAGCCAAGATATAGCGGGGCTGCAGTTCTTC.

The chain joins TRBV14 to TRBJ1-3, with 7 bases identical to TRBD1. The CDR3 consists of 17 residues. Per the germline V gene, CDR1 is SGHDN and CDR2 is FVKESK. The trim removed 4 bases at V and 0 bases at J, leaving 9 bases unmatched. The CDR3 spells CASSPPGQESSGNTIYF. The CDR3 DNA sequence: TGTGCCAGCAGCCCCCCTGGACAGGAGAGCTCTGGAAACACCATATATTTT.

The chain couples TRBV10-3 to TRBJ2-7; TRBD2 matches 9 bases. Germline V gives CDR1 ENHRY, CDR2 SYGVKD. J was trimmed by 9 bases and V by 8 bases; bases with no gene match: 11. This CDR3 has 13 residues. The CDR3 loop is CAIGEGTSRVQYF. CDR3 DNA: TGTGCCATCGGGGAAGGGACTAGCCGTGTGCAGTACTTC.

J is TRBJ1-1 and V is TRBV4-1; the D gene is possibly TRBD1 (5 bases). V was pared by 1 base and J by 3 bases, with 9 bases between. Per germline, CDR1 MGHRA and CDR2 YSYEKL. The CDR3 totals 14 residues. DNA of the CDR3: TGCGCCAGCAGCCAAGTTTGGGGCGACACTGAAGCTTTCTTT. This codes for CASSQVWGDTEAFF.

The chain couples TRBV3-1 (or the pseudogene TRBV3-2) to TRBJ1-2; a possible D gene is TRBD1 (6 bases). Trimming shortened V by 1 base and J by 7 bases, and 19 bases separated the two germline ends. This CDR3 has 16 residues. CDR1 and CDR2 (germline): LGHDT, YNNKEL (reference sequence). The CDR3 coding sequence is TGTGCCAGCAGCCAAGTGTCACGACAGGTCGGTAGTGGCTACACCTTC. Its protein is CASSQVSRQVGSGYTF.